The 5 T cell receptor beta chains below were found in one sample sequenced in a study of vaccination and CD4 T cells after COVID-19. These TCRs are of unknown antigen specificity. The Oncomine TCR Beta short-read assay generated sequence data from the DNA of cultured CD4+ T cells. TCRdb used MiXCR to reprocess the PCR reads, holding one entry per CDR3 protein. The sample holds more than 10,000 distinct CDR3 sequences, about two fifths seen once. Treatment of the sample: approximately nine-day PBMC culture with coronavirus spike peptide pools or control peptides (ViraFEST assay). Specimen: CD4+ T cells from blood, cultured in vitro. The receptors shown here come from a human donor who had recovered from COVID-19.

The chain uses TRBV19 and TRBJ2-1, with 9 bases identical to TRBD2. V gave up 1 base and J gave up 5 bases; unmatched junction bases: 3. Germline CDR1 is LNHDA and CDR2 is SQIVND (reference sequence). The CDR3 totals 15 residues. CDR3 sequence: CASSIASGTHNEQFF. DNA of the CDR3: TGTGCCAGTAGTATAGCTAGCGGGACTCACAATGAGCAGTTCTTC.

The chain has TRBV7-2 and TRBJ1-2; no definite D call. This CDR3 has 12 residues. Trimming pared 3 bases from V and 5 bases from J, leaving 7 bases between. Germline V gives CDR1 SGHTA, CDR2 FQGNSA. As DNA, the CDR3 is TGTGCCAGCAGCTTCGTGGATTATGGCTACACCTTC. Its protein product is CASSFVDYGYTF. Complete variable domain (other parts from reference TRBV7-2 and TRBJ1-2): GAGVSQSPSNKVTEKGKDVELRCDPISGHTALYWYRQSLGQGLEFLIYFQGNSAPDKSGLPSDRFSAERTGGSVSTLTIQRTQQEDSAVYLCASSFVDYGYTFGSGTRLTVV.

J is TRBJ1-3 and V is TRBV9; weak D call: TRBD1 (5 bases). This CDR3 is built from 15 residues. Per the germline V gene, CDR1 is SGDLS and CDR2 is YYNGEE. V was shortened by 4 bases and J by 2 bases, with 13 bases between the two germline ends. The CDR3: CASSLEGRTGNTIYF. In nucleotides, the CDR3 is TGTGCCAGCAGCCTTGAGGGGAGAACTGGAAACACCATATATTTT. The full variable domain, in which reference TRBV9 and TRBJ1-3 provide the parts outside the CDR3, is DSGVTQTPKHLITATGQRVTLRCSPRSGDLSVYWYQQSLDQGLQFLIQYYNGEERAKGNILERFSAQQFPDLHSELNLSSLELGDSALYFCASSLEGRTGNTIYFGEGSWLTVV.

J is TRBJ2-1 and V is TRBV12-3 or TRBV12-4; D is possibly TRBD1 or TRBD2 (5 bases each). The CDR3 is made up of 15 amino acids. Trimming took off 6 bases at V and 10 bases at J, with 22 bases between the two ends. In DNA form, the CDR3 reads TGTGCCAGCAGGAAGCCGGGACCGTTAGTTGGGGAGCAGTTCTTC. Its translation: CASRKPGPLVGEQFF.

Here the CDR3 reads CASSVSTSGSYNEQFF. DNA for the CDR3: TGTGCCAGCAGCGTGTCGACTAGCGGGTCCTACAATGAGCAGTTCTTC. The V and J genes are TRBV9 and TRBJ2-1; 10 positions match TRBD2. Germline CDR1 SGDLS, CDR2 YYNGEE. Trimming took 2 bases from V and 1 from J; bases not matched to a gene: 3. This CDR3 spans 16 amino acids.